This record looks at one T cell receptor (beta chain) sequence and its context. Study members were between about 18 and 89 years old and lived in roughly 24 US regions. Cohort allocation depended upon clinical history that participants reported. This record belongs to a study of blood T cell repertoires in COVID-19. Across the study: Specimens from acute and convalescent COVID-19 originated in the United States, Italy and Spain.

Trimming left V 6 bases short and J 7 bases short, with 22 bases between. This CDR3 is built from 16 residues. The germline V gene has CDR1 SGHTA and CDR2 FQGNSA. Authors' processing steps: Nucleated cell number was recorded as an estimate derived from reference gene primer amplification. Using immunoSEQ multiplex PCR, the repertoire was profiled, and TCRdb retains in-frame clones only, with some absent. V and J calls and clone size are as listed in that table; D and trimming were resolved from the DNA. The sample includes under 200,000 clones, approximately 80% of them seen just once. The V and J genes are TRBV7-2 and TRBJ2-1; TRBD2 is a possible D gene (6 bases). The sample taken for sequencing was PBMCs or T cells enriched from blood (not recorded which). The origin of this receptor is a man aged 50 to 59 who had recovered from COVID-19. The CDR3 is CASSREAGFRTNEQFF. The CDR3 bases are TGTGCCAGCAGTAGGGAGGCCGGGTTCCGAACGAATGAGCAGTTCTTC.